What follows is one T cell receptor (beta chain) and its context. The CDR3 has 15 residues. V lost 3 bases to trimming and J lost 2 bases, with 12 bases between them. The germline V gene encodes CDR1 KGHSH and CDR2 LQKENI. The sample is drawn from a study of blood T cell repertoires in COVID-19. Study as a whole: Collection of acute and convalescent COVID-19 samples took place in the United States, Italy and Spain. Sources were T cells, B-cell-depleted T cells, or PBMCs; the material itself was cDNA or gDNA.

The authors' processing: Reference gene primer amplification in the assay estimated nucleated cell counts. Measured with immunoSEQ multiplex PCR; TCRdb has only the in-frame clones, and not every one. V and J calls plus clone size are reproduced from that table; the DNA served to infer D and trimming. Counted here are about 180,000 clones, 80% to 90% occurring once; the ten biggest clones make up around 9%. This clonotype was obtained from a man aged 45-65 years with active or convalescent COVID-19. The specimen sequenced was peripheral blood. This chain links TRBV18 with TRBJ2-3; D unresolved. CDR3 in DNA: TGTGCCAGCTCACCCCCCGGTAGCATCACAGATACGCAGTATTTT. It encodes CASSPPGSITDTQYF.